This T cell receptor (beta chain) appears in the sequencing data of a study of early T cells in non-severe SARS-CoV-2 infection. In the study overall: Bulk RNA from unsorted whole blood was sequenced; chains were unpaired. Points from the study as a whole: Anti-spike CD8 responses were favored by VDJdb matching, which missed private and CD4 specificities.

Attached unique molecular identifiers marked individual cDNA molecules. TCRdb passed the 5' RACE reads through MiXCR, listing each CDR3 protein once. The sample consists of about 80,000 distinct CDR3 sequences, 15% to 20% of them appearing once. This clonotype was seen a few times. What it recognizes is unknown. V was cut by 8 bases and J by 4 bases, with 10 bases left in between. This CDR3 region has 12 residues. Per the germline V gene, CDR1 is LNHDA and CDR2 is SQIVND (reference sequence). The sequence came from an adult who was a healthcare worker with PCR-confirmed SARS-CoV-2 infection or an uninfected control (not recorded which). Sequencing input: whole blood. This rearrangement joins TRBV19 to TRBJ2-3; D is possibly TRBD2 (7 bases). The CDR3 reads CASAGAADTQYF. The DNA for the CDR3 is TGTGCCAGTGCGGGGGCAGCAGATACGCAGTATTTT.